The T cell receptor (beta chain) described here comes from a study of shared T cell receptors in the human thymus. There are 14 residues in the CDR3. CDR1 and CDR2 (germline): SNHLY, FYNNEI. The V and J ends lost 4 bases and 10 bases, in that order; junction bases with no gene match: 8. Only in-frame clones appear in the TCRdb table, and some are missing; sequencing was by immunoSEQ multiplex PCR. The sample comprises 500,000 to 550,000 clones, around three quarters of which are singletons, and more than 0.01% rests with the top ten. In this sample, this clone turned up once. These data were also reused for a study on human thymus T cells. From that report: It looked as if thymic and blood repertoires used V and J genes in a biased way.

This TCR was sampled from a boy younger than two with a congenital heart defect. This rearrangement joins TRBV2 to TRBJ2-3; 10 nucleotides align to TRBD2. The sample consisted of thymocytes. The CDR3 DNA reads as TGTGCCAGCAGTGGGTCGGGACTAGCGAGAGCGCAGTATTTT. Translating gives CASSGSGLARAQYF.